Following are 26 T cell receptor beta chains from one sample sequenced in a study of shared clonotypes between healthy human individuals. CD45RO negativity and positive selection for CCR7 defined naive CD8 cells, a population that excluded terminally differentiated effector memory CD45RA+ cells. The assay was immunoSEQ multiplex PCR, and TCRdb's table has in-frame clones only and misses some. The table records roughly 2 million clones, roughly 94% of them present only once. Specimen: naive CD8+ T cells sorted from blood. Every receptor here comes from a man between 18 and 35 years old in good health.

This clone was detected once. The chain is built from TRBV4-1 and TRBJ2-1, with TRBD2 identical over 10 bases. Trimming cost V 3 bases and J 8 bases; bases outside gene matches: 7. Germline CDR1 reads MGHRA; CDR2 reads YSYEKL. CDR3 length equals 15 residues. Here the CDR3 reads CASSQGTSAEYEQFF. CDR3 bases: TGCGCCAGCAGCCAGGGGACTAGCGCAGAATATGAGCAGTTCTTC.

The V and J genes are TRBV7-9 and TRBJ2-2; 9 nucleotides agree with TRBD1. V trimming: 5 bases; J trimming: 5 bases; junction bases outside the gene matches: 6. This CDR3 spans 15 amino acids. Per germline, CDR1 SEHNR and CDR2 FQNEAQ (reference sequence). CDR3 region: CASSKDRGGTGELFF. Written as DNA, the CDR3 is TGTGCCAGCAGCAAGGACAGGGGTGGGACCGGGGAGCTGTTTTTT.

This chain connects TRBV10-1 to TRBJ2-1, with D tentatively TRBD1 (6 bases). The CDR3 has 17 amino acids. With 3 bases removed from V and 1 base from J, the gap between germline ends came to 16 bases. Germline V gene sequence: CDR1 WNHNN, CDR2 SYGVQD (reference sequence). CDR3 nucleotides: TGCGCCAGCAGTGATAGTGGACAGCTAGATTCCTACAATGAGCAGTTCTTC. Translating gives CASSDSGQLDSYNEQFF.

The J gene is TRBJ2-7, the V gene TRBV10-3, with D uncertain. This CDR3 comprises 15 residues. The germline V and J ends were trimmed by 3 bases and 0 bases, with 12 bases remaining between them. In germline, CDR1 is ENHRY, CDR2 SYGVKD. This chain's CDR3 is CAISDVGPSSYEQYF. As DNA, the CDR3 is TGTGCCATCAGTGACGTAGGACCGAGCTCCTACGAGCAGTACTTC.

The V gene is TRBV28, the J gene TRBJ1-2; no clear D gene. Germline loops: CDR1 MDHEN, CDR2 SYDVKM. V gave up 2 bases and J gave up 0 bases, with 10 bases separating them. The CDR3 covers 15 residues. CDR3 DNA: TGTGCCAGCAGTTTAAGGGAATCAACTAACTATGGCTACACCTTC. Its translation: CASSLRESTNYGYTF.

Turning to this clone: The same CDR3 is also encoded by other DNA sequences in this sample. Here the CDR3 DNA reads TGTGCCAGCAGCCCTGACAGGTCCTCCTACAATGAGCAGTTCTTC. This sequence encodes CASSPDRSSYNEQFF. V and J are TRBV7-2 and TRBJ2-1, with D tentatively TRBD1 (6 bases). The CDR3 spans 15 residues. Trimming pared 5 bases from V and 0 bases from J, leaving 11 bases between. Per the germline V gene, CDR1 is SGHTA and CDR2 is FQGNSA. Filled out from reference TRBV7-2 and TRBJ2-1, the complete variable domain reads GAGVSQSPSNKVTEKGKDVELRCDPISGHTALYWYRQSLGQGLEFLIYFQGNSAPDKSGLPSDRFSAERTGGSVSTLTIQRTQQEDSAVYLCASSPDRSSYNEQFFGPGTRLTVL.

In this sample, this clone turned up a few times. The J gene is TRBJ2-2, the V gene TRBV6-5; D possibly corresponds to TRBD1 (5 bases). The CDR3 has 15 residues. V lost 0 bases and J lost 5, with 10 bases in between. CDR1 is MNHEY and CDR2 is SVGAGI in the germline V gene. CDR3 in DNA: TGTGCCAGCAGTTACTCTGACAGAACGACCGGGGAGCTGTTTTTT. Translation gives CASSYSDRTTGELFF.

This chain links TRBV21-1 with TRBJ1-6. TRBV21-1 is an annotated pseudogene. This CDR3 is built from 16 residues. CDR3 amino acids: CASSKARSPLPFTLHF. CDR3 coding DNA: TGTGCCAGCAGCAAAGCGAGAAGCCCCCTTCCTTTTACCCTCCACTTT.

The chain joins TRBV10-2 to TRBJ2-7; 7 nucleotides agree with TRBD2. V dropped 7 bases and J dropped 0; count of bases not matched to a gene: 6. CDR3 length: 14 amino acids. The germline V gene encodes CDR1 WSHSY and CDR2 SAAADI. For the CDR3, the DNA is TGCGCCAGCATACTAGCGATCCACTCCTACGAGCAGTACTTC. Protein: CASILAIHSYEQYF.

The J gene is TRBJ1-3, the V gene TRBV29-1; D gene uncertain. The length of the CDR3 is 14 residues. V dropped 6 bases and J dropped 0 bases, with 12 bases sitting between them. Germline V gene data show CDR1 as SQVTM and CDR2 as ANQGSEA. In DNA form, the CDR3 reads TGCAGCGTCCAAACAGCCAACTCTGGAAACACCATATATTTT. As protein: CSVQTANSGNTIYF.

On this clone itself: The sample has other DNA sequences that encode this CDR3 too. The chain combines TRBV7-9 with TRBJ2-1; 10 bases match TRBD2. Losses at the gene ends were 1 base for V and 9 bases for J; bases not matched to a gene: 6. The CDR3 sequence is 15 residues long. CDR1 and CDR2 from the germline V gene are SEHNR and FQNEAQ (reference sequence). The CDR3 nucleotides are TGTGCCAGCAGCTTAGTAAGCGGGGGGGCTGGTGAGCAGTTCTTC. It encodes CASSLVSGGAGEQFF.

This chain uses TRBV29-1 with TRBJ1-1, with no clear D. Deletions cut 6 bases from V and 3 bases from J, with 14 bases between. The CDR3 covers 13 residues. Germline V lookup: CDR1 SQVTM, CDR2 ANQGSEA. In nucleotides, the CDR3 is TGCAGCGTGTTTGACGAGTGGGACACTGAAGCTTTCTTT. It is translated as CSVFDEWDTEAFF.

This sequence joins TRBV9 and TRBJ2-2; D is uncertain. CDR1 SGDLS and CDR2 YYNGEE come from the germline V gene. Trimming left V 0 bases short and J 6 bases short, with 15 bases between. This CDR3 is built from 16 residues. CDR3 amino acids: CASSVEASTFSGELFF. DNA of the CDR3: TGTGCCAGCAGCGTAGAGGCTAGTACTTTCTCCGGGGAGCTGTTTTTT.

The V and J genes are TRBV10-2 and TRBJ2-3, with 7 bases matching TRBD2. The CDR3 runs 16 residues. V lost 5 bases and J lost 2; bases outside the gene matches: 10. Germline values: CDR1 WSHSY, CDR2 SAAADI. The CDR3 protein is CASSTWGGRNTDTQYF. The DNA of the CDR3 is TGCGCCAGCAGTACGTGGGGGGGTCGGAACACAGATACGCAGTATTTT.

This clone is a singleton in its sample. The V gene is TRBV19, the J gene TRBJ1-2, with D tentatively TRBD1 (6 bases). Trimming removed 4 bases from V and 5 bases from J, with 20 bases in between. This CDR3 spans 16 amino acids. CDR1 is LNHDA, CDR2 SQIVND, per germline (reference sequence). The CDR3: CASSTHPAGGYYGYTF. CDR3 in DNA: TGTGCCAGTAGTACACACCCTGCCGGGGGCTATTATGGCTACACCTTC. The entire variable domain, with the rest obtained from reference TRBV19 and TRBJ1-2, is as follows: DGGITQSPKYLFRKEGQNVTLSCEQNLNHDAMYWYRQDPGQGLRLIYYSQIVNDFQKGDIAEGYSVSREKKESFPLTVTSAQKNPTAFYLCASSTHPAGGYYGYTFGSGTRLTVV.

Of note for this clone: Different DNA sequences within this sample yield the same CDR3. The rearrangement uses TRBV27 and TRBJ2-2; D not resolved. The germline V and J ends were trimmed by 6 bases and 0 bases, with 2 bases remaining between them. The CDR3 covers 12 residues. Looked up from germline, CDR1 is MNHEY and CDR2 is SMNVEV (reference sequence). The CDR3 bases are TGTGCCAGCAGCACGAACACCGGGGAGCTGTTTTTT. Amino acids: CASSTNTGELFF.

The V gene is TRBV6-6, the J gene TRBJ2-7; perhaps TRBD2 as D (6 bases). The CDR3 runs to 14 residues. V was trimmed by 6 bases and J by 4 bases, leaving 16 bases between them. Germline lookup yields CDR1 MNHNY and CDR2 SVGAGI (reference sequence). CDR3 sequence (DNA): TGTGCCAGCAGAGCCTTCTTACTAGCTTACGAGCAGTACTTC. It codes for CASRAFLLAYEQYF.

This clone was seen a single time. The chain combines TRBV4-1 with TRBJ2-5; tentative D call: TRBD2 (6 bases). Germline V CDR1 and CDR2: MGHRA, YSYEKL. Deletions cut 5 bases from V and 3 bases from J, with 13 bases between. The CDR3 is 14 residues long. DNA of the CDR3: TGCGCCAGCAGCGGGGGACTCAGCGAAGAGACCCAGTACTTC. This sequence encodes CASSGGLSEETQYF.

The CDR3 loop is CASSSLGQEIKQYF. In DNA, the CDR3 is TGTGCCAGCAGTTCCCTGGGACAGGAGATCAAGCAGTACTTC. This rearrangement joins TRBV6-6 to TRBJ2-7, with 8 bases fitting TRBD1. The V gene's germline CDR1 is MNHNY and CDR2 SVGAGI (reference sequence). This CDR3 is built from 14 residues. After removal of 4 bases from V and 8 bases from J, the junction contained 10 bases not matched to a gene.

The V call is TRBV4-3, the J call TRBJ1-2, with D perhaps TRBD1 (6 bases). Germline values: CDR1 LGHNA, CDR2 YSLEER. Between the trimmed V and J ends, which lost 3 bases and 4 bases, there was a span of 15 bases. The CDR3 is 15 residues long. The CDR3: CASSQGGGPPYGYTF. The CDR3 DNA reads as TGCGCCAGCAGCCAGGGGGGCGGGCCTCCCTATGGCTACACCTTC.

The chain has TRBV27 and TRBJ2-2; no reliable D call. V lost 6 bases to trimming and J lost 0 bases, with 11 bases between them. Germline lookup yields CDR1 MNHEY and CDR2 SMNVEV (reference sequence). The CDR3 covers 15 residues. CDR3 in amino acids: CASRVVASNTGELFF. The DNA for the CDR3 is TGTGCCAGCAGAGTAGTAGCCTCGAACACCGGGGAGCTGTTTTTT.

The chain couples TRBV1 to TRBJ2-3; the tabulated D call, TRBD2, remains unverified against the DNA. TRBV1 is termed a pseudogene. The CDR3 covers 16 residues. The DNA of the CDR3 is TGCACCAGCAGCCCATTAGCGGGGGCACACACAGATACGCAGTATTTT. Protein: CTSSPLAGAHTDTQYF.

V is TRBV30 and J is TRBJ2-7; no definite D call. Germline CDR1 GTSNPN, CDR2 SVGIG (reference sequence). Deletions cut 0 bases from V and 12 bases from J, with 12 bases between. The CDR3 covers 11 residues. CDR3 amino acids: CAWSVGAFLYF. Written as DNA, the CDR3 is TGTGCCTGGAGTGTAGGAGCTTTTCTGTACTTC.

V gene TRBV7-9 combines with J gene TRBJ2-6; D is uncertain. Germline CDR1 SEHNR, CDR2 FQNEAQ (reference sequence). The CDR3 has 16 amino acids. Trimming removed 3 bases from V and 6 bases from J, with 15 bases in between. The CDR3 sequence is CASSLLQSQLANVLTF. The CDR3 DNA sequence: TGTGCCAGCAGCTTGTTGCAGAGCCAGCTGGCCAACGTCCTGACTTTC.

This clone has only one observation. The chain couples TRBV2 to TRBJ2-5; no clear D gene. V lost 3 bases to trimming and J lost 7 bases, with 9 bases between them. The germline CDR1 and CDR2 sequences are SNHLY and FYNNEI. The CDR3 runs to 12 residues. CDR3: CASSDILGTQYF. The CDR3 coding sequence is TGTGCCAGCAGTGATATACTGGGGACCCAGTACTTC.

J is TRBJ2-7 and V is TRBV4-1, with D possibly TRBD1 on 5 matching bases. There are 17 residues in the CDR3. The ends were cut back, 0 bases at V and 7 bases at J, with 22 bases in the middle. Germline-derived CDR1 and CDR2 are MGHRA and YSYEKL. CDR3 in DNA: TGCGCCAGCAGCCAAGATTCGGCCAGGGATGGGTTTGGAGAGCAGTACTTC. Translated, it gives CASSQDSARDGFGEQYF.